This T cell receptor (beta chain) was obtained from a study of T cell changes during pregnancy in multiple sclerosis (dated by TCRdb to about 2019). The study in broad terms: The study looked at changes in the T cell repertoire across pregnancy in women with multiple sclerosis.

Library construction relied on the immunoSEQ multiplex PCR assay. Drawn from immuneACCESS, this table holds only the in-frame rearrangements with V and J called that TCRdb kept. Clones are partly lost; checked studies trace under half to an unresolved V gene and leave the rest unexplained. This sample comprises tens of thousands of clones, 90% to 95% of them detected only once. About 5.9% of the sample is held by the ten biggest clonotypes. Reading from cysteine to phenylalanine, the CDR3 counts 15 amino acids. The DNA shown is the 45-base CDR3, in frame from base 1. Sequences ENHRY (CDR1) and SYGVKD (CDR2) are obtained from the germline V gene. V has 4 bases trimmed and J has 2 bases trimmed; junction bases matching no gene number 4. Comment on this clone: Its antigen target is currently unknown. Base quality data are lacking; no much larger clone is found one base away.

The clonotype comes from a female donor with multiple sclerosis, enrolled in a pregnancy study. The rearranged segments are TRBV10-3 and TRBJ1-1; 10 junctional bases match TRBD1. Specimen: CD8+ T cells from peripheral blood mononuclear cells, collected in the second trimester of pregnancy. CDR3 protein: CAISGGTGENTEAFF. The DNA sequence is as follows: TGTGCCATCAGTGGTGGGACAGGGGAAAACACTGAAGCTTTCTTT.